This T cell receptor (beta chain) was profiled in a study of blood T cell repertoires in COVID-19 (dated by TCRdb to between 2020 and 2021). The study in broad terms: Collaborator samples came from the United States, Italy and Spain and covered acute and convalescent phases of COVID-19. The prospective study material was composed of cDNA or gDNA derived from T cells, B-cell-depleted T cells, or PBMCs. Subjects who had been exposed to COVID-19, were actively infected with it, or had recovered from it provided the deeply sampled blood TCRbeta repertoires that made up the dataset. The repertoires were released in a freely available public database intended as a resource for research on the immune response to SARS-CoV-2. Samples were obtained from the ongoing ImmuneRACE study (first 160 participants) and from approximately 1,200 subjects provided by 6 global collaborators. Nearly every sample came with metadata listing a de-identified subject ID, COVID-19 status, age in years and sex. Where available, HLA class I and class II types were obtained from metadata supplied by the sample provider rather than from assay-based typing. General study outcomes and caveats: The amount of clinical and demographic metadata varied by source and participant and was provided uncurated.

TCRbeta CDR3 regions were amplified from genomic DNA using the immunoSEQ Assay, a bias-controlled multiplex PCR. Processing in the source paper ran as follows. The number of nucleated cells in each sample was estimated by amplification of reference gene primers within the assay. To quantify the absolute abundance of each unique TCRbeta CDR3 rearrangement, sequence reads were collapsed and filtered. For each sample, productive Simpson clonality was calculated as the square root of Simpson's diversity index across productive rearrangements. TCRdb obtained this table from immuneACCESS and retained in-frame rearrangements with V and J assigned. These tables miss some clones; where compared with another copy, unresolved V genes account for less than half of the shortfall, and the remainder is unexplained. V and J calls and clone size come straight from that table; D and trimming were deduced from the DNA. In this sample the table shows 150,000 to 200,000 clones, about 81% of which occur a single time. The ten largest clones represent roughly 10% of the sample.

At one collaborating source in Seattle, patients were enrolled during active infection and were followed longitudinally through the course of disease. Whole blood was collected in K2EDTA tubes by collaborating institutions according to the institutions' own protocols. For TCRbeta analysis, collaborators shipped samples as frozen whole blood, isolated PBMCs, or DNA extracted from either of those sample types. The CDR3 has 12 amino acids, counting the end cysteine and phenylalanine. Just the 36-base CDR3 DNA is kept, in frame starting at base 1. CDR1 and CDR2, looked up from the germline V gene (reference sequence), are LNHDA and SQIVND. The germline ends are 7 bases apart after V is trimmed by 3 bases and J by 4 bases. Points on this clone: This receptor's antigen is unknown. There are no base qualities to consult, and no much larger clone falls within one base.

The sequence is built from TRBV19 and TRBJ2-7; the D gene is perhaps TRBD2, from 6 matching bases. Specimen: peripheral blood. The receptor comes from a woman of 80 years or more with COVID-19, enrolled during active disease. The CDR3: CASSIGGYEQYF. The bases read TGTGCCAGTAGTATTGGAGGGTACGAGCAGTACTTC.